The T cell receptor beta chain under discussion was sequenced for a study of blood T cell repertoires in COVID-19. On the study more broadly: Whether acute or convalescent, the COVID-19 samples came from the United States, Italy and Spain. The analysed material was cDNA or gDNA that came from T cells, B-cell-depleted T cells, or PBMCs.

This CDR3 is built from 16 residues. Germline CDR1 SGHRS, CDR2 YFSETQ. V gave up 1 base and J gave up 3 bases; unmatched junction bases: 7. Profiled with immunoSEQ multiplex PCR; TCRdb holds only in-frame clones, not every one. Of some 52,000 clones listed, approximately 80% are singletons. J is TRBJ2-1 and V is TRBV5-1; TRBD2 aligns across 7 bases. Specimen: peripheral blood. This receptor was obtained from a man aged 50 or older with acute or convalescent COVID-19. The CDR3, as DNA: TGCGCCAGCAGCTTGCTCGCGGGGGAGGGCTACAATGAGCAGTTCTTC. Translating gives CASSLLAGEGYNEQFF. The full variable domain, its missing parts supplied by reference TRBV5-1 and TRBJ2-1, is KAGVTQTPRYLIKTRGQQVTLSCSPISGHRSVSWYQQTPGQGLQFLFEYFSETQRNKGNFPGRFSGRQFSNSRSEMNVSTLELGDSALYLCASSLLAGEGYNEQFFGPGTRLTVL.